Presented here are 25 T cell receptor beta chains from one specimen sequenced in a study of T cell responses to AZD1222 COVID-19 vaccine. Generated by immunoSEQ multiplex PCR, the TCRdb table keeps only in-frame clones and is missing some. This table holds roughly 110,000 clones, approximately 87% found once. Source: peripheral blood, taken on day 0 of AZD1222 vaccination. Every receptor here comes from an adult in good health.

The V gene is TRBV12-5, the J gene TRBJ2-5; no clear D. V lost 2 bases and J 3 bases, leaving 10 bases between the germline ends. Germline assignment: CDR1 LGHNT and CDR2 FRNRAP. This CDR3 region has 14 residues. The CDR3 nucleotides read TGTGCTAGTGGTTTGAGGCCAGGCGAAGAGACCCAGTACTTC. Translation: CASGLRPGEETQYF. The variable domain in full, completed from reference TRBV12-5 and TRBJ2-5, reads DARVTQTPRHKVTEMGQEVTMRCQPILGHNTVFWYRQTMMQGLELLAYFRNRAPLDDSGMPKDRFSAEMPDATLATLKIQPSEPRDSAVYFCASGLRPGEETQYFGPGTRLLVL.

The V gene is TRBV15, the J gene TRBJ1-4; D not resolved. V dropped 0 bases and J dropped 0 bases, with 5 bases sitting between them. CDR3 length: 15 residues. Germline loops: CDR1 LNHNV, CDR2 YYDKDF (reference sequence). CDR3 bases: TGTGCCACCAGCAGAGAAAGCCCAACTAATGAAAAACTGTTTTTT. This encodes CATSRESPTNEKLFF.

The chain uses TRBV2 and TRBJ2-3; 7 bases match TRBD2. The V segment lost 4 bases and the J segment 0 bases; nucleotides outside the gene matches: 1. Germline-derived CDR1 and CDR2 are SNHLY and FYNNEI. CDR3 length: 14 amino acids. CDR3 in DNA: TGTGCCAGCAGTGTAGCGGGCAGCACAGATACGCAGTATTTT. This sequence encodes CASSVAGSTDTQYF.

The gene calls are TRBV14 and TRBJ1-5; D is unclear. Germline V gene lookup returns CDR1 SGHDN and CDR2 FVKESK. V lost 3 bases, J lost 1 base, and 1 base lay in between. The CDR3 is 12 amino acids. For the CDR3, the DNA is TGTGCCAGCAGCCACAGCAATCAGCCCCAGCATTTT. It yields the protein CASSHSNQPQHF.

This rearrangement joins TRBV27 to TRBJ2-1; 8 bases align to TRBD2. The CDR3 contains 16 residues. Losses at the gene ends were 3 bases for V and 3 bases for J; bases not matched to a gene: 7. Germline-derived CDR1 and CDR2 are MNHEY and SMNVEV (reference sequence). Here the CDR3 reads CASSFSAGLGYNEQFF. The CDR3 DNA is TGTGCCAGCAGTTTCTCTGCGGGACTAGGCTACAATGAGCAGTTCTTC.

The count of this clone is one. The CDR3 DNA is TGTGCCAGCAGCCCCGGGACAGGGGACTACGAGCAGTACTTC. This gives the protein CASSPGTGDYEQYF. The chain carries TRBV11-2 and TRBJ2-7, with 10 bases aligning to TRBD1. Germline values: CDR1 SGHAT, CDR2 FQNNGV. The trim removed 5 bases at V and 3 bases at J, leaving 4 bases unmatched. CDR3 length: 14 residues.

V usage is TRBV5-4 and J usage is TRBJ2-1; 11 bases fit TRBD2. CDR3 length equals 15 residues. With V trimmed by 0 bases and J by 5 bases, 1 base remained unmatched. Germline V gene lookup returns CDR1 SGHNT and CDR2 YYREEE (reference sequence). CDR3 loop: CASSLELAGDNEQFF. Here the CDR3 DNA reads TGTGCCAGCAGCTTGGAACTAGCGGGAGACAATGAGCAGTTCTTC. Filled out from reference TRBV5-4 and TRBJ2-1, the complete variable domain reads ETGVTQSPTHLIKTRGQQVTLRCSSQSGHNTVSWYQQALGQGPQFIFQYYREEENGRGNFPPRFSGLQFPNYSSELNVNALELDDSALYLCASSLELAGDNEQFFGPGTRLTVL.

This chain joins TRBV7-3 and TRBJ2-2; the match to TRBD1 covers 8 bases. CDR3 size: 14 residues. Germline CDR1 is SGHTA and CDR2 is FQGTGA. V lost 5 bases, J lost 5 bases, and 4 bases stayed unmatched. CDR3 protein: CASSLRQGTGELFF. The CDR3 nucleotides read TGTGCCAGCAGCCTAAGACAGGGGACCGGGGAGCTGTTTTTT.

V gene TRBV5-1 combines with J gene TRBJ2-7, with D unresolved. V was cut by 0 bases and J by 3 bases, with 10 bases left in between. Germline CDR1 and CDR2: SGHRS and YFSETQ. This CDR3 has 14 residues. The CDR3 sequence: CASSLEGTNYEQYF. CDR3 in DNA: TGCGCCAGCAGCTTGGAGGGTACCAACTACGAGCAGTACTTC.

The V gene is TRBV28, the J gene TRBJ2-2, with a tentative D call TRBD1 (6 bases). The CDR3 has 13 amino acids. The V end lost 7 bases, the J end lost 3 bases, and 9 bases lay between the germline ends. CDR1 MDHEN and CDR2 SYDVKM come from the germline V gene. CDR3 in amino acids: CASIHRDTGELFF. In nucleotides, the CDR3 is TGTGCCAGCATACACAGGGACACCGGGGAGCTGTTTTTT.

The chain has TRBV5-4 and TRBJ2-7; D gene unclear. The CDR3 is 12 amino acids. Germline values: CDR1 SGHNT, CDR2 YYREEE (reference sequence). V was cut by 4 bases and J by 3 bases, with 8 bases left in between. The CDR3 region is CASSERNYEQYF. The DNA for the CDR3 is TGTGCCAGCAGCGAGAGAAACTACGAGCAGTACTTC. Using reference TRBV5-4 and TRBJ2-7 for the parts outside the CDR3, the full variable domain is ETGVTQSPTHLIKTRGQQVTLRCSSQSGHNTVSWYQQALGQGPQFIFQYYREEENGRGNFPPRFSGLQFPNYSSELNVNALELDDSALYLCASSERNYEQYFGPGTRLTVT.

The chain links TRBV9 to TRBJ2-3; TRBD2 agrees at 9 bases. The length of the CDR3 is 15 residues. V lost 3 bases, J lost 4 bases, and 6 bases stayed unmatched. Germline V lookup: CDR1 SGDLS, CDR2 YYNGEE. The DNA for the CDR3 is TGTGCCAGCAGCGAAAGCGGGAGGACGGCAGATACGCAGTATTTT. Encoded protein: CASSESGRTADTQYF.

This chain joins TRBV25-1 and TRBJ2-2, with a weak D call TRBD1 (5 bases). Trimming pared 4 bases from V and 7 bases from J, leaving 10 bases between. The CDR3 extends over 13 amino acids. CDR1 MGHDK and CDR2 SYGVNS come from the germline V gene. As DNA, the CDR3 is TGTGCCAGCAGTGGGGGCGGCGGCGGGGAGCTGTTTTTT. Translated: CASSGGGGGELFF.

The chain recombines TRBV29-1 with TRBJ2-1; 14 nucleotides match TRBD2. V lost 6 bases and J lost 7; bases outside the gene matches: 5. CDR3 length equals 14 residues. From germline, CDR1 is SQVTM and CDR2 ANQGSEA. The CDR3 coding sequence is TGCAGCGTCGTGGGACTAGCGGGAGTTAATGAGCAGTTCTTC. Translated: CSVVGLAGVNEQFF.

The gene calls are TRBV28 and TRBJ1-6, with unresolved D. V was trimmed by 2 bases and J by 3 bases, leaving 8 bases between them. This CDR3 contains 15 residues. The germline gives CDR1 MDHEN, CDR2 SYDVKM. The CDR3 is CASSLVGYYNSPLHF. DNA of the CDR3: TGTGCCAGCAGTTTAGTGGGCTACTATAATTCACCCCTCCACTTT.

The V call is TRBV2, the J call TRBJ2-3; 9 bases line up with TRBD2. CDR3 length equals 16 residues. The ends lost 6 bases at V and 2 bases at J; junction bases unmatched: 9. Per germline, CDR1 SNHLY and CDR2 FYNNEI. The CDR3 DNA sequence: TGTGCCAGCAGCGTCGGGCTAGCGGGACCCACAGATACGCAGTATTTT. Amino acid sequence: CASSVGLAGPTDTQYF.

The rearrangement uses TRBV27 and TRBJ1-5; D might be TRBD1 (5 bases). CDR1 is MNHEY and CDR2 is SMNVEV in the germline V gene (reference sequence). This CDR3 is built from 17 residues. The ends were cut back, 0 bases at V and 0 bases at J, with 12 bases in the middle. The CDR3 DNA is TGTGCCAGCAGTTTATCATACAGGACTTATAGCAATCAGCCCCAGCATTTT. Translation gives CASSLSYRTYSNQPQHF.

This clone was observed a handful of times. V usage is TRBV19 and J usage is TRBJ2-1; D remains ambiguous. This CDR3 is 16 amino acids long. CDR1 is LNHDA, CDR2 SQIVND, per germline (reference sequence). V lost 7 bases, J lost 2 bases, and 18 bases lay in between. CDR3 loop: CASTTTGNSPYNEQFF. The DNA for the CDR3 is TGTGCCAGTACTACGACGGGCAATAGCCCCTACAATGAGCAGTTCTTC.

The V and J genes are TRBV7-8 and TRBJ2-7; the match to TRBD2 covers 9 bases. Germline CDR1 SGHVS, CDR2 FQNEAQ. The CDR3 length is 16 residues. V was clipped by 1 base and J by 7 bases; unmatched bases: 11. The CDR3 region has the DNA TGTGCCAGCAGCTTAGGGGCCTTAGCGGGAGTTGGTGAGCAGTACTTC. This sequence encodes CASSLGALAGVGEQYF.

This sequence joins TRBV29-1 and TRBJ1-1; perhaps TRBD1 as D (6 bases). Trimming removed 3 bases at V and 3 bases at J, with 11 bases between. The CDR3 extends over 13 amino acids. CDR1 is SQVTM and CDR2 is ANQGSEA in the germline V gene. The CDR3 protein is CSVEGGLDTEAFF. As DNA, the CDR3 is TGCAGCGTTGAGGGGGGGCTGGACACTGAAGCTTTCTTT.

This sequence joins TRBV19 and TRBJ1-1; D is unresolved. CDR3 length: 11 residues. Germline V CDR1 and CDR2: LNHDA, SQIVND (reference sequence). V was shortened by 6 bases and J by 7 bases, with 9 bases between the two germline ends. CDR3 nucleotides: TGTGCCAGTAGCCTTAGGGATGAAGCTTTCTTT. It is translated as CASSLRDEAFF.

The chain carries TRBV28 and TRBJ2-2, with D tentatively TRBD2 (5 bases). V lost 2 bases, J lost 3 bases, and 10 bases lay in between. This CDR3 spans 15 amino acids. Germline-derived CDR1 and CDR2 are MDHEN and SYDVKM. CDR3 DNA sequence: TGTGCCAGCAGTTTAAGAGGGCGCGACACCGGGGAGCTGTTTTTT. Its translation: CASSLRGRDTGELFF.

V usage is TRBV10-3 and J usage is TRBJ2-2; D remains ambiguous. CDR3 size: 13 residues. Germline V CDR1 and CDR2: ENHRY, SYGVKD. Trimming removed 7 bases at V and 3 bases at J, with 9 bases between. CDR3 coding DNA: TGTGCCATCACAAAAGGTGACACCGGGGAGCTGTTTTTT. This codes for CAITKGDTGELFF.

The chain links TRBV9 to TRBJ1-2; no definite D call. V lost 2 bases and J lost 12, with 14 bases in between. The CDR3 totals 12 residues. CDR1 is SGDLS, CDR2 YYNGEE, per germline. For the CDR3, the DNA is TGTGCCAGCAGCGTTGACGGATCTCGACACACCTTC. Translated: CASSVDGSRHTF.

DNA for the CDR3: TGTGCCAGCAGCTTAGACGAGATAGAAGCTTTCTTT. As protein: CASSLDEIEAFF. V and J are TRBV11-2 and TRBJ1-1; no firm D call. This CDR3 contains 12 residues. V was cut by 0 bases and J by 8 bases, with 7 bases left in between. The germline gives CDR1 SGHAT, CDR2 FQNNGV.